The 20 T cell receptor beta chains reported below all come from one sample, sequenced in a study of T-cell reconstitution after alpha-beta-depleted transplantation in children. It was with unique molecular identifiers that the TCRbeta library was prepared. TCRdb reprocessed the PCR reads via MiXCR and lists one record per CDR3 protein. This sample carries 440,000 or so distinct CDR3 sequences, 43% of them seen once, and the ten largest clones take 27%. The sample here was PBMCs, taken before TCRalphabeta/CD19-depleted stem cell transplant. Receptor source: a girl aged 2-9 years with aplastic anemia, due to receive a stem cell transplant.

This clonotype appeared many times. This rearrangement joins TRBV12-3 or TRBV12-4 to TRBJ2-7; TRBD2 matches 11 bases. CDR3 size: 18 residues. Unmatched junction bases numbered 16, after V lost 3 bases and J lost 6 bases. The CDR3 DNA reads TGTGCCAGCAGTTTCAAGAAACTGGGACTAGCGGCTACGGGCGAGCAGTACTTC. Its translation: CASSFKKLGLAATGEQYF.

The gene calls are TRBV12-3 or TRBV12-4 and TRBJ1-5; TRBD1 is a possible D gene (5 bases). This CDR3 contains 14 residues. V lost 6 bases and J 0 bases, leaving 9 bases between the germline ends. The CDR3 loop is CASSTQDSNQPQHF. Here the CDR3 DNA reads TGTGCCAGCAGCACACAGGATAGCAATCAGCCCCAGCATTTT.

This chain connects TRBV7-9 to TRBJ2-7; TRBD2 is a possible D gene (5 bases). V gave up 5 bases and J gave up 1 base, with 15 bases separating them. There are 15 residues in the CDR3. CDR1 is SEHNR, CDR2 FQNEAQ, per germline (reference sequence). DNA for the CDR3: TGTGCCAGCAGCCAGACGGGGATTGGGTCCTACGAGCAGTACTTC. Protein: CASSQTGIGSYEQYF.

This clonotype was counted at least ten times. V usage is TRBV2 and J usage is TRBJ2-5; D call uncertain. CDR1 and CDR2 from the germline V gene are SNHLY and FYNNEI. This CDR3 has 11 residues. V gave up 3 bases and J gave up 12 bases, with 11 bases separating them. The CDR3 nucleotides are TGTGCCAGCAGTGATTATGGGAAGAAGTACTTC. This codes for CASSDYGKKYF.

In nucleotides, the CDR3 is TGTGCCATCAGTGGGGGCGGGGATGAGCAGTTCTTC. This codes for CAISGGGDEQFF. The chain employs TRBV10-3 and TRBJ2-1; tentative D call: TRBD2 (6 bases). Trimming removed 4 bases from V and 8 bases from J, with 9 bases in between. The germline gives CDR1 ENHRY, CDR2 SYGVKD. This CDR3 has 12 amino acids.

Ten or more counts support this clonotype. The rearrangement joins TRBV27 to TRBJ2-4; tentative D call: TRBD2 (5 bases). Between the trimmed V and J ends, which lost 3 bases and 2 bases, there was a span of 20 bases. Germline V CDR1 and CDR2: MNHEY, SMNVEV (reference sequence). The CDR3 is 18 amino acids. The CDR3, as DNA: TGTGCCAGCAGTTTCTTCCCTCTCGAGGGTGAGACCAAAAACATTCAGTACTTC. This encodes CASSFFPLEGETKNIQYF.

This clonotype was found a few times. The chain recombines TRBV28 with TRBJ2-3, with 10 nucleotides matching TRBD2. Germline CDR1 MDHEN, CDR2 SYDVKM. CDR3 length equals 16 residues. The trim removed 5 bases at V and 3 bases at J, leaving 8 bases unmatched. The CDR3 is CASSVHIAGGTDTQYF. As DNA, the CDR3 is TGTGCCAGCAGTGTACATATAGCGGGAGGTACAGATACGCAGTATTTT. Using reference TRBV28 and TRBJ2-3 for the parts outside the CDR3, the full variable domain is DVKVTQSSRYLVKRTGEKVFLECVQDMDHENMFWYRQDPGLGLRLIYFSYDVKMKEKGDIPEGYSVSREKKERFSLILESASTNQTSMYLCASSVHIAGGTDTQYFGPGTRLTVL.

This clonotype was seen more than once but under ten times. The chain employs TRBV7-2 and TRBJ2-7; 10 bases fit TRBD1. The CDR3 sequence is 16 residues long. V lost 5 bases to trimming and J lost 2 bases; unmatched junction nucleotides: 9. Per the germline V gene, CDR1 is SGHTA and CDR2 is FQGNSA. CDR3 bases: TGTGCCAGCAGCCTAGATTGGGGGACAGGGGCCTACGAGCAGTACTTC. Its translation: CASSLDWGTGAYEQYF.

The chain has TRBV15 and TRBJ2-5; 7 nucleotides agree with TRBD2. Germline loops: CDR1 LNHNV, CDR2 YYDKDF (reference sequence). This CDR3 spans 16 amino acids. V dropped 3 bases and J dropped 3; count of bases not matched to a gene: 10. The CDR3 nucleotides are TGTGCCACCAGCAGGGGAGGGGTTGGCAGGGAAGAGACCCAGTACTTC. Protein: CATSRGGVGREETQYF.

In this sample, this clonotype turned up once. The rearrangement uses TRBV20-1 and TRBJ2-7, with D unresolved. The CDR3 is made up of 13 amino acids. V was pared by 6 bases and J by 2 bases, with 14 bases between. Germline CDR1 is DFQATT and CDR2 is SNEGSKA (reference sequence). The CDR3 nucleotides read TGCAGTGCCGACCCTGGCGGCGCCTACGAGCAGTACTTC. Its protein product is CSADPGGAYEQYF.

In its sample, this clonotype was seen many times. The V gene is TRBV3-1, the J gene TRBJ2-1, with 8 bases aligning to TRBD2. V lost 1 base and J lost 7; bases outside the gene matches: 9. Germline CDR1 reads LGHDT; CDR2 reads YNNKEL (reference sequence). This CDR3 comprises 16 residues. Written as DNA, the CDR3 is TGTGCCAGCAGCCAAGTGGGAGCGGGAGTGAGGAATGAGCAGTTCTTC. Translation: CASSQVGAGVRNEQFF.

The chain joins TRBV7-9 to TRBJ1-2, with D uncertain. V dropped 0 bases and J dropped 3 bases, with 8 bases sitting between them. The CDR3 has 14 amino acids. The germline CDR1 and CDR2 sequences are SEHNR and FQNEAQ (reference sequence). The CDR3 protein is CASSLATADYGYTF. The CDR3 region has the DNA TGTGCCAGCAGCTTAGCGACTGCGGACTATGGCTACACCTTC.

This clonotype has only one observation. The gene calls are TRBV27 and TRBJ2-6; 10 bases line up with TRBD1. Per germline, CDR1 MNHEY and CDR2 SMNVEV (reference sequence). CDR3 length: 16 residues. V was pared by 3 bases and J by 4 bases, with 3 bases of the junction left unmatched. CDR3 protein: CASSLTGGRGANVLTF. CDR3 bases: TGTGCCAGCAGTTTGACAGGGGGCCGGGGGGCCAACGTCCTGACTTTC. The variable domain in full, completed from reference TRBV27 and TRBJ2-6, reads EAQVTQNPRYLITVTGKKLTVTCSQNMNHEYMSWYRQDPGLGLRQIYYSMNVEVTDKGDVPEGYKVSRKEKRNFPLILESPSPNQTSLYFCASSLTGGRGANVLTFGAGSRLTVL.

This chain uses TRBV20-1 with TRBJ2-5; D is ambiguous. The ends were cut back, 6 bases at V and 4 bases at J, with 15 bases in the middle. Germline V lookup: CDR1 DFQATT, CDR2 SNEGSKA (reference sequence). The CDR3 covers 13 residues. CDR3 sequence (DNA): TGCAGTGCGTGGACCTCCCGCCCAGAGACCCAGTACTTC. Protein product: CSAWTSRPETQYF.

The chain uses TRBV10-3 and TRBJ2-3; 8 bases align to TRBD1. Trimming at V came to 3 bases and at J to 4 bases, leaving 12 bases not matched to a gene. The CDR3 covers 17 residues. Germline CDR1 and CDR2: ENHRY and SYGVKD. The CDR3 DNA follows: TGTGCCATCAGTGACTGGACAGGGCTCATACACGCAGATACGCAGTATTTT. Its protein product is CAISDWTGLIHADTQYF.

V is TRBV20-1 and J is TRBJ1-2; the D is unclear. Deletions cut 4 bases from V and 4 bases from J, with 13 bases between. The CDR3 is made up of 13 amino acids. The germline V gene encodes CDR1 DFQATT and CDR2 SNEGSKA (reference sequence). CDR3 in DNA: TGCAGTGCTATACCCCCGGGGAGCTATGGCTACACCTTC. Encoded protein: CSAIPPGSYGYTF.

This chain connects TRBV4-1 to TRBJ2-1; possible D gene TRBD2, 5 bases. The germline CDR1 and CDR2 sequences are MGHRA and YSYEKL. This CDR3 comprises 13 residues. The ends were cut back, 5 bases at V and 8 bases at J, with 13 bases in the middle. The CDR3 protein is CASSFLRGDEQFF. The CDR3 DNA sequence: TGCGCCAGCAGCTTCCTCCGGGGAGATGAGCAGTTCTTC.

V is TRBV13 and J is TRBJ2-7; D possibly corresponds to TRBD2 (6 bases). Germline CDR1 is PRHDT and CDR2 is FYEKMQ (reference sequence). V was cut by 0 bases and J by 5 bases, with 17 bases left in between. The length of the CDR3 is 16 residues. The CDR3 nucleotides read TGTGCCAGCAGCTTAGGGAGGCCGGAGGGCGCCGACGAGCAGTACTTC. The encoded protein is CASSLGRPEGADEQYF.

The chain combines TRBV29-1 with TRBJ2-7; D perhaps matches TRBD1 (5 bases). Trimming took off 7 bases at V and 3 bases at J, with 7 bases between the two ends. This CDR3 is 10 amino acids long. Per germline, CDR1 SQVTM and CDR2 ANQGSEA. The CDR3 coding sequence is TGCAGCGCTCAGGGCTACGAGCAGTACTTC. Translation: CSAQGYEQYF.

This clonotype was seen a few times. The rearrangement links TRBV30 to TRBJ2-3; D not certain. This CDR3 has 14 residues. V lost 1 base to trimming and J lost 2 bases, with 10 bases between them. CDR1 is GTSNPN and CDR2 is SVGIG in the germline V gene (reference sequence). CDR3 sequence (DNA): TGTGCCTGGAGTGAATCGGTCTACACAGATACGCAGTATTTT. The encoded protein is CAWSESVYTDTQYF.